The following is a T cell receptor (beta chain) sequence with its context. Its antigen is unidentified. The CDR3 loop spans 13 amino acids. Looked up from germline, CDR1 is MNHNS and CDR2 is SASEGT. V was clipped by 7 bases and J by 12 bases, with 16 bases between them. This specimen comes from a study of T cell repertoires in cytomegalovirus infection. Across the study: The public TCR beta signatures pointed to both CMV infection and matching HLA type.

Overall study findings and caveats: Dominating the ex vivo response were HLA-C-restricted CMV-specific TCR beta clonotypes.

TCRdb called the reads again in MiXCR, with one record for every CDR3 protein. The sample holds some 500,000 distinct CDR3 sequences, approximately 40% seen once. The sample was cultured PBMCs, taken from culture after CMV antigen stimulation. This TCR was recovered from a human donor in good health (CMV status not recorded). Some clones in this sample may be carry-over from other donors' samples. The J gene is TRBJ1-6, the V gene TRBV6-1; D is possibly TRBD1 (5 bases). The CDR3 sequence is CASTGTAFEPLHF. For the CDR3, the DNA is TGTGCCAGCACTGGGACGGCTTTCGAACCCCTCCACTTT.